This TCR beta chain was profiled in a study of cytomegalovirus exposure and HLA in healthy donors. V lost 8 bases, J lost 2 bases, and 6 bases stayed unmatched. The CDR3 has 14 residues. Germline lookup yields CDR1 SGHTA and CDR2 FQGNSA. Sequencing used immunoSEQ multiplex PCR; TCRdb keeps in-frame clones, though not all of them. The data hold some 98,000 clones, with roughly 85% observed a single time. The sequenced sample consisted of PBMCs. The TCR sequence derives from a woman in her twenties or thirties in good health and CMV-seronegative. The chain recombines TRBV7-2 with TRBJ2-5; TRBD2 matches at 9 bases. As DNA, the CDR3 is TGTGCCAGCCTCACGCGGGGGGGACAAGAGACCCAGTACTTC. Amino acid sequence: CASLTRGGQETQYF.